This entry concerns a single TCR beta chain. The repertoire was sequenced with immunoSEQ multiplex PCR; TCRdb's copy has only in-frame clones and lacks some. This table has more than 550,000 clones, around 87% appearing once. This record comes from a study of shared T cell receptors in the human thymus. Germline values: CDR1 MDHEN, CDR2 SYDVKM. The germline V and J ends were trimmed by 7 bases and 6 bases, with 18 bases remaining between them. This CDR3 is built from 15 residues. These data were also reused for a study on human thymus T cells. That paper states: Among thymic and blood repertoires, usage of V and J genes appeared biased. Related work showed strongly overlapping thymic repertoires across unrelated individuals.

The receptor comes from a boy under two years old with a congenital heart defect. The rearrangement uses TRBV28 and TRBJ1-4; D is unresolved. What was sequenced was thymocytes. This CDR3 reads CASTTRGHADEKLFF. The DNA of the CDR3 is TGTGCCAGCACCACAAGAGGGCATGCTGATGAAAAACTGTTTTTT.